Shown below are 6 T cell receptor beta chains from a single sample sequenced in a study of long-term antiretroviral therapy in people with HIV. The authors ran the immunoSEQ assay, v3.0, at survey level. Data came from immunoSEQ multiplex PCR; TCRdb stores just in-frame clones and leaves some out. The table lists approximately 28,000 clones, around four fifths of them singletons. Here the sequenced sample was unsorted PBMCs, taken 0.8 years before starting antiretroviral therapy. All receptors derive from a man aged 18 to 29 with HIV.

The genes are TRBV7-9 and TRBJ2-1, with D possibly being TRBD1 (5 bases). The CDR3 has 12 amino acids. V was pared by 8 bases and J by 4 bases, with 9 bases between. In germline, CDR1 is SEHNR, CDR2 FQNEAQ (reference sequence). This CDR3 reads CASGAEYNEQFF. CDR3 sequence (DNA): TGTGCCAGCGGGGCGGAATACAATGAGCAGTTCTTC.

In its sample, this clone was seen once. The chain uses TRBV4-3 and TRBJ1-1; D is uncertain. The CDR3 spans 13 residues. The germline V gene has CDR1 LGHNA and CDR2 YSLEER. Trimming took 4 bases from V and 1 from J, leaving 7 bases between them. The chain's CDR3 is CASSRRRNTEAFF. DNA for the CDR3: TGCGCCAGCAGCCGCCGGAGGAACACTGAAGCTTTCTTT.

V gene TRBV7-2 combines with J gene TRBJ1-4, with D maybe TRBD1 (6 bases). There are 15 residues in the CDR3. Germline CDR1 SGHTA, CDR2 FQGNSA. Trimming stripped 5 bases from V and 5 bases from J, with 15 bases between. CDR3 region: CASSVLGTPNEKLFF. The DNA for the CDR3 is TGTGCCAGCAGCGTCCTCGGGACACCGAATGAAAAACTGTTTTTT.

The V call is TRBV7-8, the J call TRBJ2-7, with D uncertain. Trimming left V 4 bases short and J 5 bases short, with 12 bases between. The germline V gene encodes CDR1 SGHVS and CDR2 FQNEAQ. This CDR3 is 13 amino acids long. As DNA, the CDR3 is TGTGCCAGCAGCTCGCCGAGCAGCGACGAGCAGTACTTC. This translates into CASSSPSSDEQYF.

The chain joins TRBV19 to TRBJ1-1; D is unresolved. Germline values: CDR1 LNHDA, CDR2 SQIVND (reference sequence). This CDR3 contains 14 residues. Trimming took off 2 bases at V and 1 base at J, with 8 bases between the two ends. CDR3 nucleotide sequence: TGTGCCAGTAGTATACTGGGATCGAACACTGAAGCTTTCTTT. It yields the protein CASSILGSNTEAFF.

The V gene is TRBV7-2, the J gene TRBJ1-6; TRBD1 matches 7 bases. CDR1 is SGHTA and CDR2 is FQGNSA in the germline V gene. The CDR3 is made up of 16 amino acids. V lost 1 base and J lost 7; bases outside the gene matches: 7. CDR3 in amino acids: CASSLGAAGGNSPLHF. In DNA, the CDR3 is TGTGCCAGCAGCTTAGGAGCGGCAGGGGGGAATTCACCCCTCCACTTT. Full variable domain (rest looked up from reference TRBV7-2 and TRBJ1-6): GAGVSQSPSNKVTEKGKDVELRCDPISGHTALYWYRQSLGQGLEFLIYFQGNSAPDKSGLPSDRFSAERTGGSVSTLTIQRTQQEDSAVYLCASSLGAAGGNSPLHFGNGTRLTVT.